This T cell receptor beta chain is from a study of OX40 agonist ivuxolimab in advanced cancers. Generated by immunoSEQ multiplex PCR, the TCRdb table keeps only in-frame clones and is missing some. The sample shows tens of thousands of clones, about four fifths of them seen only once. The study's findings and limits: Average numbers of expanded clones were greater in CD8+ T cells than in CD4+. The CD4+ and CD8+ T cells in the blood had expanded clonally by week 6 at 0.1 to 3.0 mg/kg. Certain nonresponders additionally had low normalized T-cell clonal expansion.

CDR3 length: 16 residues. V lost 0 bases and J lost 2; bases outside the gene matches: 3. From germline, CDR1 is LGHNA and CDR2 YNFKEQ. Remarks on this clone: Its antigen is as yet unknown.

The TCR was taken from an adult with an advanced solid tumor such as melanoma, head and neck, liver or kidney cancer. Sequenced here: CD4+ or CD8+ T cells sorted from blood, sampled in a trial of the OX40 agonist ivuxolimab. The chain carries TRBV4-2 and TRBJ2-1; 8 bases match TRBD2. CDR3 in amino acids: CASSQDGGGTYNEQFF. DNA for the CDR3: TGTGCCAGCAGCCAAGATGGCGGGGGGACCTACAATGAGCAGTTCTTC.